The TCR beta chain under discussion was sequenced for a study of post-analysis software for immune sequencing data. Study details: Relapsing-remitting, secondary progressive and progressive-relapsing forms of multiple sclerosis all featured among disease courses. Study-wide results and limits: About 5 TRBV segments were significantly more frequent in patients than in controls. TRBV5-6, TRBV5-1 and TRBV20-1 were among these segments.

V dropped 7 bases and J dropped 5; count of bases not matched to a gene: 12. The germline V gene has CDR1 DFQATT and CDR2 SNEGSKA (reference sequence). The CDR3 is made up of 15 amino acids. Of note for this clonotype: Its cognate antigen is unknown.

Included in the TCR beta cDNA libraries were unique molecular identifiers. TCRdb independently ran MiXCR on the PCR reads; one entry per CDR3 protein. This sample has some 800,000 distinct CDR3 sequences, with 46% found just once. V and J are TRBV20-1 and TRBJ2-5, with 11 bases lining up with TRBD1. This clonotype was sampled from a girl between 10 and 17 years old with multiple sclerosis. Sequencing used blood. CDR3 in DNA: TGCAGTGTGCCAACCGGGACAGGGGGACGGGAGACCCAGTACTTC. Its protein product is CSVPTGTGGRETQYF.